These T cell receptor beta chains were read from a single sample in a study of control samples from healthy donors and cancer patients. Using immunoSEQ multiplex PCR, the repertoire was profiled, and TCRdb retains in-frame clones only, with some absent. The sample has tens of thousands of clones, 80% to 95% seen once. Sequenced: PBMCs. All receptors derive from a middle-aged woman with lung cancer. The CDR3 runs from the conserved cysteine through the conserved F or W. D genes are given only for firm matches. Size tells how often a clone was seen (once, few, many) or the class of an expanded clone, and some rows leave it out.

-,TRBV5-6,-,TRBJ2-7,CASSPPGLYEQYF,TGTGCCAGCAGCCCCCCGGGGCTATACGAGCAGTACTTC
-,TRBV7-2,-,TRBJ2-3,CASSSYSGVTDTQYF,TGTGCCAGCAGCTCATATAGCGGTGTTACAGATACGCAGTATTTT
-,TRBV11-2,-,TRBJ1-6,CASSLVAGAYNSPLHF,TGTGCCAGCAGCCTAGTGGCCGGGGCCTATAATTCACCCCTCCACTTT
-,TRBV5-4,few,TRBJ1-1,CASSTGTSNTEAFF,TGTGCCAGCAGCACAGGAACCTCGAACACTGAAGCTTTCTTT
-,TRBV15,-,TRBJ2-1,CATSRDVDEQFF,TGTGCCACCAGCAGAGATGTAGATGAGCAGTTCTTC
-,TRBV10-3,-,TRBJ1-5,CATLSSNSGARNQPQHF,TGTGCCACCCTATCCTCGAACTCCGGGGCCCGTAATCAGCCCCAGCATTTT
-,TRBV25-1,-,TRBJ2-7,CASSEWGYEQYF,TGTGCCAGCAGTGAATGGGGGTACGAGCAGTACTTC
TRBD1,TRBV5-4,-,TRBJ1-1,CASSLKGADTEAFF,TGTGCCAGCAGCTTGAAGGGGGCCGACACTGAAGCTTTCTTT
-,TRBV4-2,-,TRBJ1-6,CASSLTVYNSPLHF,TGTGCCAGCAGCCTGACAGTCTATAATTCACCCCTCCACTTT
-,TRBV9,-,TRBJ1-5,CASSPRGVDQPQHF,TGTGCCAGCAGCCCTCGGGGGGTGGATCAGCCCCAGCATTTT
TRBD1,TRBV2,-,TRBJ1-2,CASGGQGNYGYTF,TGTGCCAGCGGTGGACAGGGGAACTATGGCTACACCTTC
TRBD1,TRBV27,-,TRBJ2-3,CASSFEGQGLVAQYF,TGTGCCAGCAGTTTCGAGGGACAGGGACTTGTGGCGCAGTATTTT
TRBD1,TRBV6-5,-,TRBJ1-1,CASSYSTGSGTEF,TGTGCCAGCAGTTACTCGACGGGCTCCGGGACAGAGTTT
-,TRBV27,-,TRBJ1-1,CASSPPPQGMNTEAFF,TGTGCCAGCAGTCCACCGCCGCAGGGCATGAACACTGAAGCTTTCTTT
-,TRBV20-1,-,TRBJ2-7,CSASGGEGYEQYF,TGCAGTGCTAGTGGGGGCGAGGGATACGAGCAGTACTTC
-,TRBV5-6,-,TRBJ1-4,CASSLGEDEKLFF,TGTGCCAGCAGCTTAGGTGAGGATGAAAAACTGTTTTTT
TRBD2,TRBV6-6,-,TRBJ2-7,CASSPTGTTRNYEQYF,TGTGCCAGCAGCCCCACCGGGACTACCCGAAACTACGAGCAGTACTTC
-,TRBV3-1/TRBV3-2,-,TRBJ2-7,CASSQDYLGYEQYF,TGTGCCAGCAGCCAAGATTACTTGGGTTACGAGCAGTACTTC
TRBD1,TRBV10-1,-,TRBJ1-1,CASSGARQGSTEAFF,TGCGCCAGCAGTGGAGCTAGACAGGGATCTACTGAAGCTTTCTTT
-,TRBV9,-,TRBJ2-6,CASSVGFGANVLTF,TGTGCCAGCAGCGTAGGGTTTGGGGCCAACGTCCTGACTTTC
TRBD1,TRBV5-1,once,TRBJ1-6,CASSLDGTGLVSPLHF,TGCGCCAGCAGCTTGGATGGGACAGGGCTCGTTTCACCCCTCCACTTT
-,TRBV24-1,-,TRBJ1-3,CATSSGNTIYF,TGTGCCACCTCTTCTGGAAACACCATATATTTT
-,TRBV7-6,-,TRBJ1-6,CASSLGTDQNSPLHF,TGTGCCAGCAGCTTAGGGACTGACCAAAATTCACCCCTCCACTTT
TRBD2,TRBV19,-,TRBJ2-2,CASGLAGGIAGELFF,TGTGCCAGTGGACTAGCGGGGGGTATAGCCGGGGAGCTGTTTTTT
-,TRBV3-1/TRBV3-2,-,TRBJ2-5,CASSQVSAGRYQETQYF,TGTGCCAGCAGCCAAGTTTCTGCGGGGCGGTACCAAGAGACCCAGTACTTC
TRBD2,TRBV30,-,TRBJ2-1,CAWSGLAGGAGNEQFF,TGTGCCTGGAGCGGGTTAGCGGGGGGAGCTGGCAATGAGCAGTTCTTC
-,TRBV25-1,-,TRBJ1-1,CASRILGDTEAFF,TGTGCCAGCAGAATCCTAGGGGACACTGAAGCTTTCTTT
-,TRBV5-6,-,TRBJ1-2,CATSDGGHGYTF,TGTGCCACCTCGGACGGGGGCCATGGCTACACCTTC
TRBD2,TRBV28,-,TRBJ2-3,CASSLLGLAGARDTQYF,TGTGCCAGCAGTTTGCTCGGACTAGCGGGGGCGAGGGATACGCAGTATTTT
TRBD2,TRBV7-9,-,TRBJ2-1,CASSLLAGGNSNEQFF,TGTGCCAGCAGCTTATTAGCGGGGGGGAACTCCAATGAGCAGTTCTTC
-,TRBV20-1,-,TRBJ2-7,CSARDNYEQYF,TGCAGTGCTAGAGACAACTACGAGCAGTACTTC
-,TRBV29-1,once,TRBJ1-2,CSVEETGYGYTF,TGCAGCGTCGAAGAGACTGGGTATGGCTACACCTTC
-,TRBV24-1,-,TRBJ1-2,CATSGSQYYGYTF,TGTGCCACCAGTGGCTCCCAGTACTATGGCTACACCTTC
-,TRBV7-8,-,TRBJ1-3,CASSLGAGNTIYF,TGTGCCAGCAGCCTAGGTGCTGGAAACACCATATATTTT
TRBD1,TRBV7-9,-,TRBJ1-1,CASSFRGQDTEAFF,TGTGCCAGCAGCTTCAGGGGGCAAGACACTGAAGCTTTCTTT
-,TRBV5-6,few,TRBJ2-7,CASSLGASLYEQYF,TGTGCCAGCAGCTTAGGAGCCTCCTTGTACGAGCAGTACTTC
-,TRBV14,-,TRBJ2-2,CASTTGGSGELFF,TGTGCCAGCACCACGGGGGGCTCAGGGGAGCTGTTTTTT
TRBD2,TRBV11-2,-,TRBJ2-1,CASSLNTGLERNEQFF,TGTGCCAGCAGCTTAAACACGGGACTAGAGAGGAATGAGCAGTTCTTC
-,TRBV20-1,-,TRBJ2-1,CSARYNEQFF,TGCAGTGCCAGGTACAATGAGCAGTTCTTC
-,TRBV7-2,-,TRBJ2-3,CASSLVILAMQDTQYF,TGTGCCAGCAGCTTAGTTATTCTCGCGATGCAAGATACGCAGTATTTT
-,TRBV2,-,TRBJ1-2,CASSEVGTSLSNYGYTF,TGTGCCAGCAGTGAAGTGGGCACGAGCCTCTCTAACTATGGCTACACCTTC
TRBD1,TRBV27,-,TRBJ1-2,CASSQGQGRYGYTF,TGTGCCAGCAGTCAGGGACAGGGTCGGTATGGCTACACCTTC
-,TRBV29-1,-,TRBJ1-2,CSVESGVNYGYTF,TGCAGCGTTGAATCCGGAGTTAACTATGGCTACACCTTC
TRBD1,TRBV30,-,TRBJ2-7,CAWSGTGIYEQYF,TGTGCCTGGTCTGGGACAGGGATTTACGAGCAGTACTTC
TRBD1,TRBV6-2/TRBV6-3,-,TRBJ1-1,CASSPRTGGMNTEAFF,TGTGCCAGCAGCCCTCGGACAGGGGGAATGAACACTGAAGCTTTCTTT
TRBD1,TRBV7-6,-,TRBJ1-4,CASSLAGTVVNEKLFF,TGTGCCAGCAGCTTAGCGGGGACAGTAGTAAATGAAAAACTGTTTTTT
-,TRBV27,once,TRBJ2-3,CASSFGPGDTQYF,TGTGCCAGCAGTTTCGGGCCCGGAGATACGCAGTATTTT